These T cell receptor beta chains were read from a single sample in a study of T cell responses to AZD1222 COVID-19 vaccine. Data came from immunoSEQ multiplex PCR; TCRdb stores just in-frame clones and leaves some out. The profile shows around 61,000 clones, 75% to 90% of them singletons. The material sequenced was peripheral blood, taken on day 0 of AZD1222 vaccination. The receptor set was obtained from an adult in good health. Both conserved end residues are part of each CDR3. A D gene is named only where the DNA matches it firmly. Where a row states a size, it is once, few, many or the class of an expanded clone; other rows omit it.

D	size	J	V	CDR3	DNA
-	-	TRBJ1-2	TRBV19	CASSIVRGEGYTF	TGTGCCAGTAGTATAGTCCGGGGAGAAGGCTACACCTTC
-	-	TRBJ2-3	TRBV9	CASSVSGGVDTQYF	TGTGCCAGCAGCGTATCTGGAGGGGTGGATACGCAGTATTTT
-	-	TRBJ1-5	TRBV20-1	CSASGQVANQPQHF	TGCAGTGCTAGTGGGCAGGTGGCCAATCAGCCCCAGCATTTT
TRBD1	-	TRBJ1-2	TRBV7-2	CASSLGRQGINGYTF	TGTGCCAGCAGCTTAGGCCGACAGGGGATAAATGGCTACACCTTC
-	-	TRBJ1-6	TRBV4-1	CASSRGVGFSPLHF	TGCGCCAGCAGCCGTGGGGTCGGCTTTTCACCCCTCCACTTT
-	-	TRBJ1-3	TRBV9	CASSQTGSNRGNTIYF	TGTGCCAGCAGCCAAACGGGCTCTAATAGGGGAAACACCATATATTTT
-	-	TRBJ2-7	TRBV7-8	CASRQDMRTVSYEQYF	TGTGCCAGCAGACAAGATATGAGGACCGTTTCCTACGAGCAGTACTTC
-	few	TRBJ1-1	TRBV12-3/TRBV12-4	CASSLGEEAFF	TGTGCCAGCAGTTTAGGAGAAGAAGCTTTCTTT
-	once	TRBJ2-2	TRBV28	CASSVGHGFVGTGELFF	TGTGCCAGCAGTGTTGGACATGGGTTCGTTGGCACCGGGGAGCTGTTTTTT
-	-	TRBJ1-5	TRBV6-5	CASRLQGGGYQPQHF	TGTGCCAGCAGACTACAGGGTGGCGGGTATCAGCCCCAGCATTTT
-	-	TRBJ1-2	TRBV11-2	CASSLDGLVGYTF	TGTGCCAGCAGCTTAGATGGACTGGTGGGCTACACCTTC
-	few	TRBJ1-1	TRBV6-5	CASSYTQNTEAFF	TGTGCCAGCAGTTACACCCAGAACACTGAAGCTTTCTTT
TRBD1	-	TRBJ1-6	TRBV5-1	CASSQGQDYSPLHF	TGCGCCAGCAGCCAAGGACAGGATTATTCACCCCTCCACTTT